Presented here are 21 T cell receptor beta chains from one specimen sequenced in a study of T cells in Graves' hyperthyroidism and ophthalmopathy (dated by TCRdb to the late 2010s). The library relied on multiplex PCR. Instrument on record: Illumina HiSeq 2000. TCR beta CDR3 regions were amplified from RNA transcripts. The first round of RT-PCR for the TCR CDR3 was performed with the HTBI primer set and the Qiagen OneStep RT-PCR kit. TCRdb took the public reads, trimmed them with fastp at Q25, ran MiXCR for clone calling and kept in-frame beta chains. Rows with one shared CDR3 protein collapse into an entry with the most common genes and DNA. The sample data list about 770,000 distinct CDR3 sequences, and around 20% of these were observed just once. The ten top clones hold 16% of the sample. Material for sequencing was blood. The source of these receptors is a woman between 45 and 65 years old with Graves' hyperthyroidism that later progressed to Graves' ophthalmopathy.

The V gene is TRBV3-1, the J gene TRBJ2-2, with D possibly being TRBD1 or TRBD2 (6 bases each). V was shortened by 4 bases and J by 0 bases, with 15 bases between the two germline ends. The CDR3 consists of 17 residues. Per the germline V gene, CDR1 is LGHDT and CDR2 is YNNKEL (reference sequence). CDR3 bases: TGTGCCAGCAGCCCCCGAGGGGGGAACTCGAACACCGGGGAGCTGTTTTTT. Protein sequence: CASSPRGGNSNTGELFF. Using reference TRBV3-1 and TRBJ2-2 for the parts outside the CDR3, the full variable domain is DTAVSQTPKYLVTQMGNDKSIKCEQNLGHDTMYWYKQDSKKFLKIMFSYNNKELIINETVPNRFSPKSPDKAHLNLHINSLELGDSAVYFCASSPRGGNSNTGELFFGEGSRLTVL.

This clonotype was seen just once. The V gene is TRBV2, the J gene TRBJ2-7, with TRBD1 identical over 8 bases. This CDR3 has 14 residues. The germline CDR1 and CDR2 sequences are SNHLY and FYNNEI. The V and J ends lost 6 bases and 3 bases, in that order; junction bases with no gene match: 7. The CDR3 sequence is CASSEGQAFYEQYF. The CDR3, as DNA: TGTGCCAGCAGCGAGGGACAGGCGTTCTACGAGCAGTACTTC.

This clonotype was found many times. The gene calls are TRBV20-1 and TRBJ2-1; no clear D gene. CDR3 size: 12 residues. Per germline, CDR1 DFQATT and CDR2 SNEGSKA (reference sequence). Trimming left V 6 bases short and J 5 bases short, with 11 bases between. CDR3 in DNA: TGCAGTGCGACCTCCTCTAACAATGAGCAGTTCTTC. Protein sequence: CSATSSNNEQFF.

The chain combines TRBV20-1 with TRBJ1-5; TRBD1 is a possible D gene (6 bases). V was trimmed by 0 bases and J by 2 bases, leaving 14 bases between them. Germline V gene data show CDR1 as DFQATT and CDR2 as SNEGSKA (reference sequence). The CDR3 has 16 amino acids. The CDR3 sequence is CSARDLGALGNQPQHF. The CDR3 nucleotides read TGCAGTGCTAGAGATTTGGGGGCTTTGGGCAATCAGCCCCAGCATTTT.

The chain combines TRBV4-1 with TRBJ2-7; 11 bases are a match to TRBD1. Germline V gene data show CDR1 as MGHRA and CDR2 as YSYEKL. The J segment lost 2 bases and the V segment lost 4 bases, leaving 19 bases of the junction unmatched. The CDR3 loop spans 20 amino acids. Here the CDR3 reads CASSPRDGGQGAGNPYEQYF. The CDR3 bases are TGCGCCAGCAGCCCAAGGGATGGCGGACAGGGGGCTGGCAACCCCTACGAGCAGTACTTC.

This clonotype was seen at least ten times. The V call is TRBV7-9, the J call TRBJ1-2; D is unclear. This CDR3 has 13 amino acids. Between the trimmed V and J ends, which lost 6 bases and 4 bases, there was a span of 12 bases. CDR1 and CDR2 from the germline V gene are SEHNR and FQNEAQ (reference sequence). The CDR3 spells CASRLGTAYGYTF. The CDR3 coding sequence is TGTGCCAGCAGGCTAGGCACGGCCTATGGCTACACCTTC.

This clonotype was picked up many times. The chain employs TRBV16 and TRBJ1-1; D gene ambiguous. CDR3 length: 16 residues. Germline V lookup: CDR1 KGHSY, CDR2 FQNENV. V was trimmed by 2 bases and J by 1 base, leaving 14 bases between them. In DNA form, the CDR3 reads TGTGCCAGCAGCCAAGATGGCCCGCACCCGAACACTGAAGCTTTCTTT. Translation: CASSQDGPHPNTEAFF.

The V gene is TRBV9, the J gene TRBJ1-6; 7 positions agree with TRBD1. CDR3 length: 14 residues. Per germline, CDR1 SGDLS and CDR2 YYNGEE. V lost 3 bases and J lost 6; bases outside the gene matches: 3. CDR3 coding DNA: TGTGCCAGCAGCGCACAGGGGACTAATTCACCCCTCCACTTT. It specifies CASSAQGTNSPLHF.

This clonotype was picked up many times. The chain employs TRBV30 and TRBJ1-1; D is unresolved. V was cut by 0 bases and J by 5 bases, with 13 bases left in between. Germline V gene lookup returns CDR1 GTSNPN and CDR2 SVGIG (reference sequence). This CDR3 region has 14 residues. CDR3: CAWSVEHRGTEAFF. Here the CDR3 DNA reads TGTGCCTGGAGTGTAGAACACCGTGGGACTGAAGCTTTCTTT.

The chain joins TRBV14 to TRBJ1-1; perhaps TRBD1 as D (5 bases). The CDR3 is 14 amino acids. Germline CDR1 is SGHDN and CDR2 is FVKESK. V was pared by 0 bases and J by 10 bases, with 15 bases between. The chain's CDR3 is CASSQDRGRGRAFF. CDR3 sequence (DNA): TGTGCCAGCAGCCAAGATCGGGGACGGGGGAGAGCTTTCTTT.

This clonotype turned up a few times. In DNA, the CDR3 is TGTGCCAGCAGCCAAGTGCAGGGGAATGAAAAACTGTTTTTT. As protein: CASSQVQGNEKLFF. The rearrangement links TRBV3-1 to TRBJ1-4, with D perhaps matching TRBD1 (6 bases). The CDR3 is made up of 14 amino acids. CDR1 is LGHDT, CDR2 YNNKEL, per germline (reference sequence). The ends were cut back, 1 base at V and 5 bases at J, with 8 bases in the middle.

This clonotype was detected many times. This rearrangement joins TRBV11-1 to TRBJ1-2; D gene ambiguous. Germline V gene data show CDR1 as SGHAT and CDR2 as FQDESV (reference sequence). The V gene lost 3 bases and the J gene lost 1 base, with 18 bases spanning the gap. The CDR3 has 17 residues. Here the CDR3 DNA reads TGTGCCAGCAGCTTCGACCTCGGAAGAGGGAGTAACTATGGCTACACCTTC. Its protein is CASSFDLGRGSNYGYTF.

Only a few counts were recorded for this clonotype. This chain uses TRBV7-6 with TRBJ2-1; D is possibly TRBD1 (6 bases). Trimming removed 1 base from V and 8 bases from J, with 24 bases in between. Germline V lookup: CDR1 SGHVS, CDR2 FNYEAQ. The length of the CDR3 is 18 residues. The CDR3 bases are TGTGCCAGCAGCTTAGTATCCCCGGCACAGGGCCAGGGTGATGAGCAGTTCTTC. Translation: CASSLVSPAQGQGDEQFF. The complete variable domain, with remaining parts taken from reference TRBV7-6 and TRBJ2-1, reads GAGVSQSPRYKVTKRGQDVALRCDPISGHVSLYWYRQALGQGPEFLTYFNYEAQQDKSGLPNDRFSAERPEGSISTLTIQRTEQRDSAMYRCASSLVSPAQGQGDEQFFGPGTRLTVL.

This clonotype was picked up a small number of times. CDR3: CASSPWAPSGDQPQHF. For the CDR3, the DNA is TGTGCCAGTAGTCCATGGGCTCCTTCAGGGGACCAGCCCCAGCATTTT. The J gene is TRBJ1-5, the V gene TRBV19, with D tentatively TRBD1 (6 bases). Germline V gene data show CDR1 as LNHDA and CDR2 as SQIVND (reference sequence). Trimming left V 5 bases short and J 7 bases short, with 21 bases between. The CDR3 has 16 amino acids. Combining the CDR3 with reference TRBV19 and TRBJ1-5 gives the whole variable domain DGGITQSPKYLFRKEGQNVTLSCEQNLNHDAMYWYRQDPGQGLRLIYYSQIVNDFQKGDIAEGYSVSREKKESFPLTVTSAQKNPTAFYLCASSPWAPSGDQPQHFGDGTRLSIL.

The V gene is TRBV2, the J gene TRBJ1-5, with D perhaps TRBD1 (5 bases). From germline, CDR1 is SNHLY and CDR2 FYNNEI. The CDR3 extends over 15 amino acids. V lost 7 bases and J lost 2, with 15 bases in between. CDR3 protein: CASKKGRSGNQPQHF. DNA for the CDR3: TGTGCCAGCAAGAAGGGACGTTCTGGCAATCAGCCCCAGCATTTT.

This clonotype has a single count. The rearrangement uses TRBV5-4 and TRBJ2-5; D is ambiguous. Per germline, CDR1 SGHNT and CDR2 YYREEE (reference sequence). Trimming shortened V by 0 bases and J by 5 bases, and 11 bases separated the two germline ends. The CDR3 loop spans 14 amino acids. The CDR3 DNA reads as TGTGCCAGCAGCTTGGACCCCGCCGGGGAGACCCAGTACTTC. It translates to CASSLDPAGETQYF.

V gene TRBV20-1 combines with J gene TRBJ2-3; 8 bases align to TRBD1. Germline lookup yields CDR1 DFQATT and CDR2 SNEGSKA (reference sequence). The CDR3 has 15 amino acids. V shed 6 bases and J 4 bases; nucleotides not matched to a gene: 12. The CDR3: CSAGTGDTLADTQYF. CDR3 coding DNA: TGCAGTGCGGGGACAGGTGATACCTTGGCAGATACGCAGTATTTT.

The table lists this clonotype with a few counts. The chain employs TRBV6-1 and TRBJ1-2, with 11 positions matching TRBD1. The CDR3 has 14 residues. Germline loops: CDR1 MNHNS, CDR2 SASEGT. The V and J ends lost 8 bases and 2 bases, in that order; junction bases with no gene match: 4. The CDR3 sequence: CASRRDRGNYGYTF. The CDR3 DNA reads TGTGCCAGCCGCCGGGACAGGGGGAACTATGGCTACACCTTC.

This clonotype was found many times. The V gene is TRBV7-8, the J gene TRBJ1-4; a possible D gene is TRBD1 (5 bases). Trimming pared 1 base from V and 4 bases from J, leaving 13 bases between. This CDR3 comprises 16 residues. Per germline, CDR1 SGHVS and CDR2 FQNEAQ. This CDR3 reads CASSLGTGTLNEKLFF. The DNA of the CDR3 is TGTGCCAGCAGCTTAGGTACCGGGACTCTTAATGAAAAACTGTTTTTT.

J is TRBJ2-2 and V is TRBV6-1, with D possibly matching TRBD2 (6 bases). There are 15 residues in the CDR3. Trimming left V 5 bases short and J 3 bases short, with 13 bases between. Germline V CDR1 and CDR2: MNHNS, SASEGT. CDR3 sequence (DNA): TGTGCCAGCAGTCCGAGCGGACTACACACCGGGGAGCTGTTTTTT. Amino acids: CASSPSGLHTGELFF.

This clonotype has a count of ten or more. The chain uses TRBV2 and TRBJ1-1; no reliable D call. With 7 bases removed from V and 1 base from J, the gap between germline ends came to 10 bases. Germline V gives CDR1 SNHLY, CDR2 FYNNEI. There are 13 residues in the CDR3. For the CDR3, the DNA is TGTGCCAGCAACACATGGGGGAACACTGAAGCTTTCTTT. Amino acid sequence: CASNTWGNTEAFF.